This T cell receptor beta chain emerged from a study of T cells in Graves' hyperthyroidism and ophthalmopathy. Regarding the study as a whole: A median roughly 6.6 months before onset, the model predicted ophthalmopathy. A 13 V-J model separated ophthalmopathy from stable hyperthyroidism.

Amplification targeted TCR beta CDR3 regions from RNA transcripts. The HTBI primer set was used in a first-round RT-PCR of the TCR CDR3. One entry per CDR3 protein, called by TCRdb with MiXCR from the multiplex PCR reads. Among a few hundred thousand distinct CDR3 sequences listed, 18% were seen once. Points on this clonotype: Its target is unknown.

Material for sequencing was blood. This clonotype was obtained from a woman aged 45-65 years with Graves' hyperthyroidism.

The CDR3 sequence: CASTVGGGADTQYF. As DNA, the CDR3 is TGTGCCAGTACAGTCGGGGGGGGAGCCGATACGCAGTATTTT. V is TRBV19 and J is TRBJ2-3; 8 bases line up with TRBD2. The germline V gene has CDR1 LNHDA and CDR2 SQIVND (reference sequence). V shed 7 bases, J shed 6 bases, and the junction held 9 bases outside the gene matches. The CDR3 runs 14 residues.